This entry lists 21 T cell receptor beta chains sequenced from one sample in a study of control samples from healthy donors and cancer patients. TCRdb's copy holds only in-frame clones and misses some; the assay was immunoSEQ multiplex PCR. The sample has just over 150,000 clones; around 90% are singletons. The sequencing input was blood. The source of these receptors is a man aged 25-45 years in good health.

A single count supports this clone. DNA for the CDR3: TGTGCCACCGCCTCGGGTGGGCGCCAGTTCACAGATACGCAGTATTTT. Amino acids: CATASGGRQFTDTQYF. J is TRBJ2-3 and V is TRBV15; no definite D call. The CDR3 sequence is 16 residues long. In germline, CDR1 is LNHNV, CDR2 YYDKDF (reference sequence). V gave up 8 bases and J gave up 2 bases, with 20 bases separating them.

This clone was recorded only once. The gene calls are TRBV27 and TRBJ1-1; 7 nucleotides line up with TRBD1. The trim removed 2 bases at V and 1 base at J, leaving 1 base unmatched. Per the germline V gene, CDR1 is MNHEY and CDR2 is SMNVEV (reference sequence). The CDR3 has 14 residues. This CDR3 reads CASSLGQANTEAFF. CDR3 nucleotide sequence: TGTGCCAGCAGTTTAGGACAGGCGAACACTGAAGCTTTCTTT.

This chain links TRBV12-3 or TRBV12-4 with TRBJ2-7; D is perhaps TRBD1 or TRBD2 (5 bases each). Trimming took off 8 bases at V and 8 bases at J, with 13 bases between the two ends. The CDR3 is 11 amino acids. The CDR3 nucleotides are TGTGCCAGCGGGGCGAGGGAGAAGCAGTACTTC. Translated, it gives CASGAREKQYF.

DNA of the CDR3: TGTGCCAGCAGCCCTAGGGACAGGGGGGCCGGGTATGGCTACACCTTC. Protein: CASSPRDRGAGYGYTF. The chain is built from TRBV28 and TRBJ1-2, with 11 bases fitting TRBD1. The length of the CDR3 is 16 residues. Germline V gives CDR1 MDHEN, CDR2 SYDVKM. The V and J ends lost 6 bases and 5 bases, in that order; junction bases with no gene match: 11.

The rearrangement uses TRBV20-1 and TRBJ1-1; 7 nucleotides match TRBD1. Trimming cost V 3 bases and J 7 bases; bases outside gene matches: 8. This CDR3 is built from 13 residues. CDR1 DFQATT and CDR2 SNEGSKA come from the germline V gene (reference sequence). The CDR3 region has the DNA TGCAGTGCTAGTCCTAGGGGGCTTGATGAAGCTTTCTTT. It translates to CSASPRGLDEAFF.

This chain links TRBV2 with TRBJ1-4; D ambiguous. V shed 4 bases and J shed 5 bases, with 8 bases lying between them. CDR1 is SNHLY, CDR2 FYNNEI, per germline. The CDR3 has 13 amino acids. The chain's CDR3 is CASSGEANEKLFF. CDR3 DNA sequence: TGTGCCAGCAGTGGGGAAGCAAATGAAAAACTGTTTTTT.

The V gene is TRBV7-5, the J gene TRBJ1-5; the table's D call, TRBD1, was not checked against the DNA. TRBV7-5 is an annotated pseudogene. The CDR3 covers 20 residues. For the CDR3, the DNA is TGTGCCAGAAGCTTCCATCGACTACAGGGAATCGCAGGGGTTAATCAGCCCCAGCATTTT. Translating it yields CARSFHRLQGIAGVNQPQHF.

The chain is built from TRBV6-6 and TRBJ1-4; D is perhaps TRBD1 (5 bases). V was cut by 3 bases and J by 7 bases, with 15 bases left in between. CDR1 MNHNY and CDR2 SVGAGI come from the germline V gene (reference sequence). CDR3 length: 15 amino acids. The CDR3 loop reads CASSYSQGGGEKLFF. In nucleotides, the CDR3 is TGTGCCAGCAGTTATAGCCAGGGCGGGGGTGAAAAACTGTTTTTT.

V gene TRBV7-9 combines with J gene TRBJ1-6; no reliable D call. This CDR3 has 13 residues. Germline values: CDR1 SEHNR, CDR2 FQNEAQ (reference sequence). V lost 6 bases to trimming and J lost 8 bases, with 11 bases between them. CDR3 sequence reads: CASSPNRDSPLHF. The CDR3 region has the DNA TGTGCCAGCAGTCCTAACAGAGATTCACCCCTCCACTTT.

The CDR3 is CASSKPGSPLHF. CDR3 coding DNA: TGTGCCAGCAGCAAACCCGGGTCACCCCTCCACTTT. The chain combines TRBV21-1 with TRBJ1-6. TRBV21-1 is labeled a pseudogene. This CDR3 region has 12 residues.

The gene calls are TRBV10-3 and TRBJ1-4; D call uncertain. Germline values: CDR1 ENHRY, CDR2 SYGVKD. The CDR3 length is 14 residues. Trimming removed 3 bases at V and 8 bases at J, with 13 bases between. The CDR3 loop is CAISDVLVGEKLFF. DNA of the CDR3: TGTGCCATCAGTGATGTACTAGTAGGGGAAAAACTGTTTTTT.

The chain uses TRBV6-4 and TRBJ1-1, with D possibly TRBD1 on 5 matching bases. The CDR3 has 13 amino acids. Per the germline V gene, CDR1 is MRHNA and CDR2 is SNTAGT. V was trimmed by 4 bases and J by 2 bases, leaving 8 bases between them. The DNA of the CDR3 is TGTGCCAGCAGTGGGACACCCAACACTGAAGCTTTCTTT. Its translation: CASSGTPNTEAFF.

This clone was seen a few times. V gene TRBV12-3 or TRBV12-4 combines with J gene TRBJ1-2, with D unresolved. Trimming removed 1 base at V and 5 bases at J, with 5 bases between. The CDR3 totals 12 residues. The CDR3 spells CASSLGLYGYTF. The DNA for the CDR3 is TGTGCCAGCAGTTTAGGGCTTTATGGCTACACCTTC.

The chain joins TRBV6-1 to TRBJ2-3, with 10 nucleotides matching TRBD1. The CDR3 extends over 16 amino acids. CDR1 is MNHNS, CDR2 SASEGT, per germline. Germline trimming cut 4 bases from V and 2 bases from J; bases unmatched to any gene: 6. CDR3 sequence (DNA): TGTGCCAGCAGTGCGCCGGGACAGGGGTCCACAGATACGCAGTATTTT. Its translation is CASSAPGQGSTDTQYF.

The chain employs TRBV5-1 and TRBJ1-1; no firm D call. The CDR3 runs 14 residues. Trimming stripped 2 bases from V and 4 bases from J, with 12 bases between. Germline values: CDR1 SGHRS, CDR2 YFSETQ. The CDR3 here is CASSLGPLGTEAFF. The CDR3 nucleotides are TGCGCCAGCAGCTTAGGACCCCTAGGCACTGAAGCTTTCTTT.

To note about this clone: One junction end disagrees with the germline gene, perhaps due to a read error. The chain carries TRBV14 and TRBJ2-7; 7 bases match TRBD1. The CDR3 contains 15 residues. The germline CDR1 and CDR2 sequences are SGHDN and FVKESK. CDR3 in amino acids: CAGSRIGGITYEQYF. In DNA, the CDR3 is TGTGCCGGCAGCCGAATAGGGGGCATCACCTACGAGCAGTACTTC.

This clone was detected once. The chain links TRBV2 to TRBJ1-4, with TRBD1 matching over 11 bases. V was clipped by 4 bases and J by 7 bases; unmatched bases: 2. Germline CDR1 and CDR2: SNHLY and FYNNEI. The CDR3 runs to 14 residues. CDR3 sequence reads: CASSGTGGFEKLFF. The CDR3, as DNA: TGTGCCAGCAGTGGGACAGGGGGCTTTGAAAAACTGTTTTTT.

The genes are TRBV9 and TRBJ2-2; D not resolved. The germline CDR1 and CDR2 sequences are SGDLS and YYNGEE. This CDR3 region has 12 residues. V lost 0 bases and J 7 bases, leaving 4 bases between the germline ends. The CDR3 bases are TGTGCCAGCAGCGTAGATGACGGGGAGCTGTTTTTT. Amino acids: CASSVDDGELFF.

CDR3 sequence (DNA): TGCAGCGTTGAACCGCGGGAGAATGTGCAGCTGTTTTTT. Amino acids: CSVEPRENVQLFF. The chain couples TRBV29-1 to TRBJ2-2; 7 positions match TRBD2. The germline gives CDR1 SQVTM, CDR2 ANQGSEA. The CDR3 runs to 13 residues. V lost 2 bases, J lost 12 bases, and 9 bases stayed unmatched.

The V call is TRBV5-1, the J call TRBJ2-5; possibly TRBD1 for D (6 bases). Per germline, CDR1 SGHRS and CDR2 YFSETQ. The CDR3 runs 16 residues. V was pared by 0 bases and J by 3 bases, with 15 bases between. The CDR3 region has the DNA TGCGCCAGCAGCTTGGACGGCAGGGGTTACGAAGAGACCCAGTACTTC. It specifies CASSLDGRGYEETQYF. Complete variable domain (other parts from reference TRBV5-1 and TRBJ2-5): KAGVTQTPRYLIKTRGQQVTLSCSPISGHRSVSWYQQTPGQGLQFLFEYFSETQRNKGNFPGRFSGRQFSNSRSEMNVSTLELGDSALYLCASSLDGRGYEETQYFGPGTRLLVL.

The CDR3 DNA is TGTGCCAGCAGCCAAGAAGTAAGCGGGAGGGCCATAGATACGCAGTATTTT. This codes for CASSQEVSGRAIDTQYF. J is TRBJ2-3 and V is TRBV3-1 (or the pseudogene TRBV3-2); 10 bases map to TRBD2. CDR1 LGHDT and CDR2 YNNKEL come from the germline V gene (reference sequence). The CDR3 extends over 17 amino acids. Trimming at V came to 0 bases and at J to 5 bases, leaving 8 bases not matched to a gene.